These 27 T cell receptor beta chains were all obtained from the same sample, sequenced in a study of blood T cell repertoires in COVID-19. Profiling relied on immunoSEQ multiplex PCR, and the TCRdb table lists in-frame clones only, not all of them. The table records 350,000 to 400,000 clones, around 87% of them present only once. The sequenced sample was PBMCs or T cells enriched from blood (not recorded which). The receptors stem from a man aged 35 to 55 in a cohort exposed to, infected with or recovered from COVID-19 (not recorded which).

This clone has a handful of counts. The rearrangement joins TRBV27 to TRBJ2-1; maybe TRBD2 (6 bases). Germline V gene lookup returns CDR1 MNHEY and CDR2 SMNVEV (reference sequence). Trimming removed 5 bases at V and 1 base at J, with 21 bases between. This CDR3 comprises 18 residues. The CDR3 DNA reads TGTGCCAGCAGTCCCCGGCTAGCCGGGGGTGGGTCCTACAATGAGCAGTTCTTC. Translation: CASSPRLAGGGSYNEQFF.

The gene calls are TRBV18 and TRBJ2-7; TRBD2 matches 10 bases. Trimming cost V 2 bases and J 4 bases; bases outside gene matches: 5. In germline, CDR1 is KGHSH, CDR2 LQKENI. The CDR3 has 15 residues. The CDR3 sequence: CASSPSGTSAYEQYF. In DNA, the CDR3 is TGTGCCAGCTCACCATCCGGGACTAGCGCGTACGAGCAGTACTTC.

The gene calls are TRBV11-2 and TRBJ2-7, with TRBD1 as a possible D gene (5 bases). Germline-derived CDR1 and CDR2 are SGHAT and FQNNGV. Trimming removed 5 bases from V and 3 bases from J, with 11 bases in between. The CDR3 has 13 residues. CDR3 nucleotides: TGTGCCAGCAGCCGGACAAGAATCTACGAGCAGTACTTC. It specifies CASSRTRIYEQYF.

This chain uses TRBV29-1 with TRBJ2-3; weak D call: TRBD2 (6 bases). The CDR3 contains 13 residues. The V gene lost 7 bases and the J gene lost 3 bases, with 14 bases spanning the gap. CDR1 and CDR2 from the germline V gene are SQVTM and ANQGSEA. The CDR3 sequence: CSALSGETDTQYF. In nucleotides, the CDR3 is TGCAGCGCACTATCGGGGGAGACAGATACGCAGTATTTT.

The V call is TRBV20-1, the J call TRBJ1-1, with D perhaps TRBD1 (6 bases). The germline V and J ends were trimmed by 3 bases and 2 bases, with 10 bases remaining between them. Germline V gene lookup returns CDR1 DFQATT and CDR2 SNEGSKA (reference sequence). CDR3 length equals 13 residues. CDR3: CSASGTSNTEAFF. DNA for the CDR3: TGCAGTGCTAGTGGGACATCAAACACTGAAGCTTTCTTT.

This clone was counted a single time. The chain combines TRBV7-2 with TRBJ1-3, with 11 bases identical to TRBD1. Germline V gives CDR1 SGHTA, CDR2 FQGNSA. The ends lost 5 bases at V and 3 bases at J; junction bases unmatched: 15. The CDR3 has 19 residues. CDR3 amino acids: CASSKRGGQGALGGNTIYF. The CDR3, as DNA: TGTGCCAGCAGCAAAAGGGGCGGACAGGGGGCGTTAGGTGGAAACACCATATATTTT.

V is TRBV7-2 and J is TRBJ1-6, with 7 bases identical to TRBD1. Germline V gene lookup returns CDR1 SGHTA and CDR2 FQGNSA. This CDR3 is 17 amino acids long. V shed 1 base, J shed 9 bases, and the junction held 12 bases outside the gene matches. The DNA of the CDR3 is TGTGCCAGCAGCTTAGTTGGAGGGGGCGCCGGAATTTCACCCCTCCACTTT. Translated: CASSLVGGGAGISPLHF.

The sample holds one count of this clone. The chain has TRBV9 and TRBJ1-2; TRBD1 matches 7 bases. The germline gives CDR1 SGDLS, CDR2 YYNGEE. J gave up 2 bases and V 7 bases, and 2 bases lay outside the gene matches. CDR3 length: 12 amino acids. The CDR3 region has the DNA TGTGCCAGCTCGACAGGGAACTATGGCTACACCTTC. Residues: CASSTGNYGYTF.

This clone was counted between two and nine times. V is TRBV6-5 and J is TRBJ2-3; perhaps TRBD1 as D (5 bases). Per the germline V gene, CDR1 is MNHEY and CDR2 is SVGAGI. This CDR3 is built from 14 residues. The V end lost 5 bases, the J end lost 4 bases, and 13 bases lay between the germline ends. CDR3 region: CASSRKPGSDTQYF. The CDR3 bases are TGTGCCAGCAGTCGGAAGCCAGGGTCAGATACGCAGTATTTT.

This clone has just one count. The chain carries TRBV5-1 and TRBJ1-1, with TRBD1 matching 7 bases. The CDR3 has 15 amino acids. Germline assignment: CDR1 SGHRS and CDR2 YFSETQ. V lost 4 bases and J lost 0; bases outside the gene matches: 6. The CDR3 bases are TGCGCCAGCAGCATCTACGGACAGGTGAACACTGAAGCTTTCTTT. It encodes CASSIYGQVNTEAFF.

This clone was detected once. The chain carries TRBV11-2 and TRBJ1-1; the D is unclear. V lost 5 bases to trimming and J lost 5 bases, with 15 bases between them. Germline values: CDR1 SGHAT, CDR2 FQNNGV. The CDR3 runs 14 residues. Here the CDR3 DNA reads TGTGCCAGCAGCCCGTCCGGACCGGGAACTGAAGCTTTCTTT. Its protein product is CASSPSGPGTEAFF.

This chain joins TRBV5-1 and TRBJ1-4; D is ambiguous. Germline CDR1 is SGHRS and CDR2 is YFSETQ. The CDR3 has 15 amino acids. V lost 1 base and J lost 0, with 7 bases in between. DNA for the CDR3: TGCGCCAGCAGCTTGTTTGGCTCAACTAATGAAAAACTGTTTTTT. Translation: CASSLFGSTNEKLFF.

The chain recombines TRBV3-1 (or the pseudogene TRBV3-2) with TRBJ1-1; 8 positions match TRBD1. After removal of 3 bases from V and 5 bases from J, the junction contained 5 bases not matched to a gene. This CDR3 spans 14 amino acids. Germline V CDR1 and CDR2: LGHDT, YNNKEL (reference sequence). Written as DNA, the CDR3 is TGTGCCAGCAGCCATACCGACAGGGGAACTGAAGCTTTCTTT. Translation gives CASSHTDRGTEAFF.

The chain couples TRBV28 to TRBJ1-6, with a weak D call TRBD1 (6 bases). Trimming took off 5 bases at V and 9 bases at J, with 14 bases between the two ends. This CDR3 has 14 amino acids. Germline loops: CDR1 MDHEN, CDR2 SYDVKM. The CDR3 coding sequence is TGTGCCAGCAGTCTAGGACAGTCAGGTTCACCCCTCCACTTT. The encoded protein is CASSLGQSGSPLHF.

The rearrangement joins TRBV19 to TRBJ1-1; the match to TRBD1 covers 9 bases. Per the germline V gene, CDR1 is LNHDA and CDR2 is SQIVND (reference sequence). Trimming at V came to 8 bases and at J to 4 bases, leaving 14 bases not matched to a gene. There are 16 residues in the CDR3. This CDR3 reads CASGDMGQGIGTEAFF. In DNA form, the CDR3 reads TGTGCCAGTGGTGACATGGGACAGGGTATTGGCACTGAAGCTTTCTTT.

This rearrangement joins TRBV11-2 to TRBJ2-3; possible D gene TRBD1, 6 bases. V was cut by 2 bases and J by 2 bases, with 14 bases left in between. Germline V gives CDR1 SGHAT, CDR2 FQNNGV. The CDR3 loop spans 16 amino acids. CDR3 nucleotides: TGTGCCAGCAGCTTAAGACAGGCCACCAACACAGATACGCAGTATTTT. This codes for CASSLRQATNTDTQYF.

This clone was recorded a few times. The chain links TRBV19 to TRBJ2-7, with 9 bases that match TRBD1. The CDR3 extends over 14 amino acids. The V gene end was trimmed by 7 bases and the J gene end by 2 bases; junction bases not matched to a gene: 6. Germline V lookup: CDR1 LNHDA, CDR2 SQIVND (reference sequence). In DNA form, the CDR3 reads TGTGCCAGTAACCCGACAGGGGGTCCCTACGAGCAGTACTTC. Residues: CASNPTGGPYEQYF.

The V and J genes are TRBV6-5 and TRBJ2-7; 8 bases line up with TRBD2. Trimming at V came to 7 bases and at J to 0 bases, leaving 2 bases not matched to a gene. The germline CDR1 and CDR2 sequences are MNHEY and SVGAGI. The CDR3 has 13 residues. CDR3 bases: TGTGCCAGCATGAGCGGGAGCTCCTACGAGCAGTACTTC. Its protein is CASMSGSSYEQYF.

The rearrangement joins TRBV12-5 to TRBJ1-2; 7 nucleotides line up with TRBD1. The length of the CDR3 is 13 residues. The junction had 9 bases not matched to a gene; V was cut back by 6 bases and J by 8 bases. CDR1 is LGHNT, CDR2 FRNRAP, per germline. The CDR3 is CASGQDRVYGYTF. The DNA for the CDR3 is TGTGCTAGTGGCCAAGACAGGGTATACGGCTACACCTTC.

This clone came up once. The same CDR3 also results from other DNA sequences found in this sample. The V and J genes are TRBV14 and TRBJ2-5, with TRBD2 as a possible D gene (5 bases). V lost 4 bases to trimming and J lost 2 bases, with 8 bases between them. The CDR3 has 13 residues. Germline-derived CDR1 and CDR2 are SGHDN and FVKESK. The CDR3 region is CASSPGLQETQYF. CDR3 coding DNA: TGTGCCAGCAGCCCCGGACTTCAAGAGACCCAGTACTTC. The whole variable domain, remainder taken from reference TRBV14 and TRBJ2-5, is EAGVTQFPSHSVIEKGQTVTLRCDPISGHDNLYWYRRVMGKEIKFLLHFVKESKQDESGMPNNRFLAERTGGTYSTLKVQPAELEDSGVYFCASSPGLQETQYFGPGTRLLVL.

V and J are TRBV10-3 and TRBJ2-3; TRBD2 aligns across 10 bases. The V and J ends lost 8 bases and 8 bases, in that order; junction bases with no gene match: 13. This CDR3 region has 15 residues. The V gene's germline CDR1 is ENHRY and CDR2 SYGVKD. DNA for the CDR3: TGTGCCATCGGAACAGCGGGAGGGGTTGATGGTACGCAGTATTTT. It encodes CAIGTAGGVDGTQYF.

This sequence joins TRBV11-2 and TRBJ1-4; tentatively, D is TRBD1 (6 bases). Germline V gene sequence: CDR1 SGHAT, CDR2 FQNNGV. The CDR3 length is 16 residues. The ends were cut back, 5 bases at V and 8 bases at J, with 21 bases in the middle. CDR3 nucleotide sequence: TGTGCCAGCAGCCGTTCCACAGGCAGGGGCTGGGAAAAACTGTTTTTT. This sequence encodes CASSRSTGRGWEKLFF.

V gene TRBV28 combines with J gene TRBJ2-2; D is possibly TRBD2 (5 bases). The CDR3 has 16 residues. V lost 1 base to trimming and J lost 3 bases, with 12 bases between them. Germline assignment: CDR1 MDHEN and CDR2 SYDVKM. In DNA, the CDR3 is TGTGCCAGCAGTTTATATCCGGGAAAGGACACCGGGGAGCTGTTTTTT. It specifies CASSLYPGKDTGELFF. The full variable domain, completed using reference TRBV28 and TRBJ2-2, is DVKVTQSSRYLVKRTGEKVFLECVQDMDHENMFWYRQDPGLGLRLIYFSYDVKMKEKGDIPEGYSVSREKKERFSLILESASTNQTSMYLCASSLYPGKDTGELFFGEGSRLTVL.

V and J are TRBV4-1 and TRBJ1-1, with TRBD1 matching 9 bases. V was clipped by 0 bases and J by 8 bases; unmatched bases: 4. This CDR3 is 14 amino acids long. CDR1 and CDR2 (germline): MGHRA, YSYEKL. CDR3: CASSQETGGSEAFF. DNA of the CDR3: TGCGCCAGCAGCCAAGAAACAGGGGGCTCGGAAGCTTTCTTT.

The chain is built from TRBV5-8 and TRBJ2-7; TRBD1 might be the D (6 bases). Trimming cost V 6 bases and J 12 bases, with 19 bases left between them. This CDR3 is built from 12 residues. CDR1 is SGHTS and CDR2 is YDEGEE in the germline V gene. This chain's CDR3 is CASIMWGTRLYF. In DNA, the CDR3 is TGTGCCAGCATCATGTGGGGGACAAGGCTGTACTTC.

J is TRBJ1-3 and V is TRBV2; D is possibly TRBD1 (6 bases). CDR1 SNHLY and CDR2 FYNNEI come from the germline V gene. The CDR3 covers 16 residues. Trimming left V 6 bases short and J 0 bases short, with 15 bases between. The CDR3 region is CASRSGGASSGNTIYF. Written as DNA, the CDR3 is TGTGCCAGCAGGAGCGGGGGCGCTTCCTCTGGAAACACCATATATTTT.

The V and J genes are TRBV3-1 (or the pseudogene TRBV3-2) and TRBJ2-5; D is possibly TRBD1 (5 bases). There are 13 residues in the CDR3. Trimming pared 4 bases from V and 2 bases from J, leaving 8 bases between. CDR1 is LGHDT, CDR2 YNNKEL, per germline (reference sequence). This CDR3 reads CASSPDSQETQYF. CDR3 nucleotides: TGTGCCAGCAGCCCCGACAGTCAAGAGACCCAGTACTTC.